The entry below gives a single T cell receptor beta chain sequence along with its context. This CDR3 has 11 amino acids. CDR1 and CDR2 (germline): KGHDR, SFDVKD. V was cut by 6 bases and J by 9 bases, with 7 bases left in between. Time point noted: newly diagnosed GD, antithyroid drugs for less than 3 months. RNA isolated from PBMCs was used to make the TCR library. Library construction for TCR beta used iRepertoire HTBI primers and Arm-PCR of CDR3 regions. TCRdb passed the multiplex PCR reads through MiXCR, listing each CDR3 protein once. Of about 470,000 distinct CDR3 sequences detected, about 15% appear once; the ten largest clones hold 16%. These data originate in a study of regulatory T cells in long-lasting Graves disease. These data are also associated with another study on T cells in Graves' hyperthyroidism and ophthalmopathy.

The TCR was taken from a woman under 40 with Graves disease. The chain joins TRBV24-1 to TRBJ2-2; possible D gene TRBD1, 6 bases. Sequenced here: peripheral blood mononuclear cells (PBMCs), sampled at new diagnosis, from a patient treated with antithyroid drugs. The chain's CDR3 is CATSTGRELFF. The CDR3 DNA sequence: TGTGCCACCAGTACAGGGAGGGAGCTGTTTTTT.